This TCR beta chain is drawn from a study of T-cell memory formation after mild COVID-19. Study-level points and caveats: Prior to infection, memory already included some responding clones, suggesting cross-reactive memory joined. Clones that got smaller from day 15 to 85 had even CD4/CD8, while clones growing later tipped toward CD4+. For contracting clones, CD4+ ones sat mainly in CM and EM, CD8+ in EMRA.

MiXCR, applied by TCRdb to the 5' RACE reads, yields one record per CDR3 protein. The sample has roughly 550,000 distinct CDR3 sequences; roughly 20% are singletons. Germline assignment: CDR1 SEHNR and CDR2 FQNEAQ (reference sequence). This CDR3 is 15 amino acids long. In the case of this clonotype: Its specificity is not known. One junction end disagrees with the germline gene, perhaps due to a read error.

This chain joins TRBV7-9 and TRBJ2-7; TRBD2 matches at 10 bases. The source material was PBMCs or a T cell subset sorted from them (not recorded which). This clonotype was sampled from an adult woman who had mild COVID-19 (a few samples of this study predate the infection). Cell type and time point are not known. The CDR3 here is CASSLLSGRAYEQYF. The CDR3 nucleotides are TGTGCCAGCAGCTTATTGAGCGGGAGGGCCTATGAGCAGTACTTC.